Following are 5 T cell receptor beta chains from one sample sequenced in a study of cytomegalovirus exposure and HLA in healthy donors. Primers for the PCR totalled 60 Vbeta and 13 Jbeta. The protocol was immunoSEQ multiplex PCR, while the TCRdb copy is restricted to in-frame clones and leaves out a portion. The data hold about 160,000 clones, with around 80% observed a single time. Sequencing was done on a sample of PBMCs. The receptors derive from a man aged 35 to 55 in good health and CMV-seronegative.

The chain uses TRBV27 and TRBJ2-7; D may be TRBD2 (6 bases). The CDR3 is 17 residues long. Trimming cost V 0 bases and J 0 bases, with 15 bases left between them. Germline assignment: CDR1 MNHEY and CDR2 SMNVEV (reference sequence). The CDR3 reads CASSLSGTGESSYEQYF. The CDR3 DNA sequence: TGTGCCAGCAGTTTATCCGGGACGGGGGAAAGCTCCTACGAGCAGTACTTC.

The chain recombines TRBV5-1 with TRBJ1-3; the match to TRBD1 covers 9 bases. Germline V gene sequence: CDR1 SGHRS, CDR2 YFSETQ. The CDR3 runs 15 residues. The ends lost 4 bases at V and 7 bases at J; junction bases unmatched: 9. The CDR3 protein is CASSASTGGENTIYF. DNA of the CDR3: TGCGCCAGCAGCGCATCAACAGGGGGCGAGAACACCATATATTTT.

The chain is built from TRBV29-1 and TRBJ1-4; no clear D gene. The germline V gene encodes CDR1 SQVTM and CDR2 ANQGSEA. Between the trimmed V and J ends, which lost 7 bases and 3 bases, there was a span of 21 bases. The CDR3 runs to 16 residues. The CDR3 DNA reads TGCAGCGCCGCGCCGGGGAAGGGTAGAGCTAATGAAAAACTGTTTTTT. This sequence encodes CSAAPGKGRANEKLFF.

This clone was recorded only once. V gene TRBV4-1 combines with J gene TRBJ2-3; D remains ambiguous. The CDR3 is 15 amino acids. V shed 6 bases and J shed 0 bases, with 13 bases lying between them. Germline loops: CDR1 MGHRA, CDR2 YSYEKL. The CDR3 region is CASSVNEVSTDTQYF. CDR3 in DNA: TGCGCCAGCAGTGTTAATGAGGTGAGCACAGATACGCAGTATTTT.

In its sample, this clone was seen a few times. The J gene is TRBJ2-7, the V gene TRBV28, with no clear D. CDR3 length: 12 amino acids. Between the trimmed V and J ends, which lost 4 bases and 3 bases, there was a span of 7 bases. Germline loops: CDR1 MDHEN, CDR2 SYDVKM. CDR3 loop: CASSSIHYEQYF. The CDR3 region has the DNA TGTGCCAGCAGTTCAATCCACTACGAGCAGTACTTC.